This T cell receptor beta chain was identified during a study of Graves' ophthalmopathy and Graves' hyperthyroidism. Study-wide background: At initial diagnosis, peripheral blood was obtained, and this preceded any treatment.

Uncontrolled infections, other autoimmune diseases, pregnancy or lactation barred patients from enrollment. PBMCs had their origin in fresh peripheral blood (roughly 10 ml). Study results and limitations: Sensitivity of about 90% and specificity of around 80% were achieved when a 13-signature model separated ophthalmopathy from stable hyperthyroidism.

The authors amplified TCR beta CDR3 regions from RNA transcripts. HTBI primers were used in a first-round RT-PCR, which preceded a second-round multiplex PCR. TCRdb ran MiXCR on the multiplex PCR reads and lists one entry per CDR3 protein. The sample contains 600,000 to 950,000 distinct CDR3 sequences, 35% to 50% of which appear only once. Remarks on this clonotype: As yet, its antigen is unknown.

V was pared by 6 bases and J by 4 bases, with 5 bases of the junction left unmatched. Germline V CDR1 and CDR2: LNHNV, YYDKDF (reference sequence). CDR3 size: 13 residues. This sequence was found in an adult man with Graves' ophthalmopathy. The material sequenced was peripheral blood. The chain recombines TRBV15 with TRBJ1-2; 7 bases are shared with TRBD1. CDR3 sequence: CATRQGIGYGYTF. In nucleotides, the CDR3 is TGTGCCACCAGACAGGGGATAGGCTATGGCTACACCTTC.